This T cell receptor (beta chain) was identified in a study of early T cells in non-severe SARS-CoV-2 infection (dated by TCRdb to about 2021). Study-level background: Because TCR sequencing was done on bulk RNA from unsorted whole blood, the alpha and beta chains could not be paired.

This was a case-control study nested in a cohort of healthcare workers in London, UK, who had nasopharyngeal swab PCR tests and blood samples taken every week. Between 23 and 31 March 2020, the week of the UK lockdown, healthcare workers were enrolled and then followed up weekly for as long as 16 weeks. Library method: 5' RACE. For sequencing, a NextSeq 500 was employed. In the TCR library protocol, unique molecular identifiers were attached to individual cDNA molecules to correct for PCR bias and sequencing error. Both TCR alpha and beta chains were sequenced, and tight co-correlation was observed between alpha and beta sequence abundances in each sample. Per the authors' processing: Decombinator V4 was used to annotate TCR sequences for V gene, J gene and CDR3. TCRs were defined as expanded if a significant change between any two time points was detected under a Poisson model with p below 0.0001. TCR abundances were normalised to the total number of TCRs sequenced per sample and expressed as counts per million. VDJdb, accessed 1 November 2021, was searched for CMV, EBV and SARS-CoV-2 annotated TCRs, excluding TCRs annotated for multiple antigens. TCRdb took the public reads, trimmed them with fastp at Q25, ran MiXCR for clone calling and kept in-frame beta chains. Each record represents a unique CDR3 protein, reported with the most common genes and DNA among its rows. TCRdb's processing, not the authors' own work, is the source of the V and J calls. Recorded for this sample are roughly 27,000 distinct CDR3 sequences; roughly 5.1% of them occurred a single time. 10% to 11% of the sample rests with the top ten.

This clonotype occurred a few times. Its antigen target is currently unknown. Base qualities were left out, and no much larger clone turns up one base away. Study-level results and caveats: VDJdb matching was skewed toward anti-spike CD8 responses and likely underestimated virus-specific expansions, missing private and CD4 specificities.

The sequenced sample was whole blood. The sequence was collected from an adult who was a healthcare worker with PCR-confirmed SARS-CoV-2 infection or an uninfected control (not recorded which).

The CDR3 protein is CASSYYNSPLHF. The nucleotide sequence reads TGTGCCAGCAGTTATTACAATTCACCCCTCCACTTT. Recombination joined TRBV6-6 with TRBJ1-6, with the D gene call left open. Counted from cysteine to phenylalanine, this CDR3 has 12 amino acids. Kept here is only the CDR3 DNA, which spans 36 bases and is read in frame from base 1. According to the germline V gene (reference sequence), CDR1 reads MNHNY and CDR2 reads SVGAGI. V and J lose 3 bases and 7 bases, and a span of 4 bases separates them.